The 29 T cell receptor beta chains presented below share a single source sample, sequenced in a study of response to subunit inactivated influenza vaccine. TCRdb processed the RT-PCR reads anew with MiXCR; each CDR3 protein has one entry. The profile shows a few hundred thousand distinct CDR3 sequences, around a fifth of them singletons. The sample in question was PBMCs from blood, obtained 21 months after vaccination. The receptors were gathered from a man aged 45 to 70 who received an inactivated influenza vaccine.

This clonotype was picked up a small number of times. The chain carries TRBV5-1 and TRBJ2-3, with 9 bases that match TRBD2. Germline values: CDR1 SGHRS, CDR2 YFSETQ. V was pared by 4 bases and J by 8 bases, with 17 bases of the junction left unmatched. The length of the CDR3 is 17 residues. CDR3 amino acids: CASSPRAGGIQTVTQYF. The CDR3 nucleotides are TGCGCCAGCAGCCCCCGAGCGGGGGGCATACAAACCGTTACGCAGTATTTT.

This clonotype came up a few times. The junction departs from germline at one end; a sequencing error may be responsible. The genes are TRBV20-1 and TRBJ2-7; 12 bases match TRBD2. Germline CDR1 and CDR2: DFQATT and SNEGSKA (reference sequence). The CDR3 covers 14 residues. The CDR3 DNA reads TGCAGTGCTAATAATCCTAGCGGGAGGGGGTTTGCGCACTTC. This gives the protein CSANNPSGRGFAHF.

This chain joins TRBV5-1 and TRBJ2-5; D gene ambiguous. With 5 bases removed from V and 5 bases from J, the gap between germline ends came to 10 bases. From germline, CDR1 is SGHRS and CDR2 YFSETQ. The CDR3 has 12 residues. Here the CDR3 reads CASRWAGETQYF. For the CDR3, the DNA is TGCGCCAGCAGATGGGCCGGGGAGACCCAGTACTTC.

V is TRBV4-1 and J is TRBJ1-1; tentative D call: TRBD1 (6 bases). The length of the CDR3 is 16 residues. Looked up from germline, CDR1 is MGHRA and CDR2 is YSYEKL. V was clipped by 5 bases and J by 0 bases, with 16 bases between them. CDR3 sequence reads: CASSSRGGFMNTEAFF. Here the CDR3 DNA reads TGCGCCAGCAGCTCAAGAGGGGGGTTCATGAACACTGAAGCTTTCTTT.

The rearrangement joins TRBV29-1 to TRBJ2-1, with 7 bases fitting TRBD2. With V trimmed by 7 bases and J by 3 bases, 21 bases remained unmatched. Per germline, CDR1 SQVTM and CDR2 ANQGSEA. This CDR3 comprises 18 residues. In DNA form, the CDR3 reads TGCAGCGCCCGACTCATAACCCGGGCTAGCGGCCTCTACAATGAGCAGTTCTTC. Its translation is CSARLITRASGLYNEQFF.

This chain links TRBV14 with TRBJ1-1; tentatively, D is TRBD1 (6 bases). Germline CDR1 and CDR2: SGHDN and FVKESK. V was clipped by 1 base and J by 5 bases, with 14 bases between them. This CDR3 is built from 15 residues. CDR3 in amino acids: CASSQVPGAGTEAFF. The CDR3 nucleotides read TGTGCCAGCAGCCAAGTCCCAGGGGCGGGTACTGAAGCTTTCTTT.

In its sample, this clonotype was seen a few times. The V call is TRBV25-1, the J call TRBJ1-2; no definite D call. Between the trimmed V and J ends, which lost 6 bases and 7 bases, there was a span of 18 bases. Germline V lookup: CDR1 MGHDK, CDR2 SYGVNS. The CDR3 runs to 14 residues. CDR3 region: CASSASQSSGGYTF. CDR3 in DNA: TGTGCCAGCAGCGCGAGTCAGTCGAGCGGTGGCTACACCTTC.

This clonotype was detected a few times. V gene TRBV29-1 combines with J gene TRBJ2-5; D may be TRBD2 (5 bases). V lost 8 bases and J lost 4, with 11 bases in between. CDR3 size: 11 residues. CDR1 and CDR2 (germline): SQVTM, ANQGSEA. The CDR3 sequence is CSSYEGETQYF. The CDR3 nucleotides read TGCAGCTCATACGAGGGAGAGACCCAGTACTTC.

Written as DNA, the CDR3 is TGCAGTGCGTCGACAGGATCTAACTATGGCTACACCTTC. It yields the protein CSASTGSNYGYTF. The chain joins TRBV20-1 to TRBJ1-2; D is perhaps TRBD1 (6 bases). This CDR3 is 13 amino acids long. Germline lookup yields CDR1 DFQATT and CDR2 SNEGSKA (reference sequence). V was cut by 6 bases and J by 0 bases, with 11 bases left in between.

This sequence joins TRBV29-1 and TRBJ2-1; possibly TRBD2 for D (6 bases). V was cut by 4 bases and J by 0 bases, with 13 bases left in between. The CDR3 is made up of 15 amino acids. The germline gives CDR1 SQVTM, CDR2 ANQGSEA. DNA of the CDR3: TGCAGCGTTGTGGAGGGCCCCCTCTCCTACAATGAGCAGTTCTTC. Its protein is CSVVEGPLSYNEQFF.

This clonotype showed up just a few times. The chain uses TRBV20-1 and TRBJ2-3; tentative D call: TRBD2 (6 bases). V was shortened by 3 bases and J by 0 bases, with 10 bases between the two germline ends. This CDR3 has 14 residues. Germline V gives CDR1 DFQATT, CDR2 SNEGSKA (reference sequence). CDR3 bases: TGCAGTGCTAGGAGGGGACTTAGCACAGATACGCAGTATTTT. Protein product: CSARRGLSTDTQYF.

This clonotype showed up many times. The gene calls are TRBV20-1 and TRBJ2-5; D possibly corresponds to TRBD1 (5 bases). The V gene lost 3 bases and the J gene lost 5 bases, with 13 bases spanning the gap. The CDR3 extends over 13 amino acids. Germline V gene sequence: CDR1 DFQATT, CDR2 SNEGSKA (reference sequence). CDR3 loop: CSASTSGLETQYF. The CDR3, as DNA: TGCAGTGCTAGTACCTCAGGGTTGGAGACCCAGTACTTC.

The chain is built from TRBV12-3 or TRBV12-4 and TRBJ1-2, with 9 bases aligning to TRBD1. This CDR3 has 14 amino acids. V lost 5 bases to trimming and J lost 8 bases; unmatched junction nucleotides: 9. This CDR3 reads CASSPTGGAWGYTF. In nucleotides, the CDR3 is TGTGCCAGCAGTCCGACAGGGGGAGCTTGGGGCTACACCTTC.

Of note for this clonotype: At one end the junction does not follow the germline gene, possibly because of a read error. The genes are TRBV20-1 and TRBJ1-1, with TRBD1 identical over 8 bases. The length of the CDR3 is 15 residues. Germline loops: CDR1 DFQATT, CDR2 SNEGSKA (reference sequence). The CDR3 DNA sequence: TGCAGTGCCCGCCGAGCAGGGGGCTTGAACACCGAAGCTTTCTTT. This sequence encodes CSARRAGGLNTEAFF.

This clonotype was picked up many times. J is TRBJ2-2 and V is TRBV29-1; TRBD1 agrees at 7 bases. From germline, CDR1 is SQVTM and CDR2 ANQGSEA. The CDR3 has 15 residues. V gave up 0 bases and J gave up 6 bases; unmatched junction bases: 7. The CDR3 here is CSVEERGQPSGELFF. The DNA of the CDR3 is TGCAGCGTTGAAGAGAGGGGACAGCCTTCCGGGGAGCTGTTTTTT.

J is TRBJ1-2 and V is TRBV29-1, with 7 bases fitting TRBD1. The CDR3 extends over 14 amino acids. Germline trimming cut 4 bases from V and 6 bases from J; bases unmatched to any gene: 11. From germline, CDR1 is SQVTM and CDR2 ANQGSEA. DNA of the CDR3: TGCAGCGTTGCCCAGTCGACAGGGTCGGATGGCTACACCTTC. Residues: CSVAQSTGSDGYTF.

This chain links TRBV20-1 with TRBJ2-7; the match to TRBD2 covers 9 bases. The CDR3 length is 15 residues. Germline CDR1 is DFQATT and CDR2 is SNEGSKA (reference sequence). V dropped 0 bases and J dropped 3; count of bases not matched to a gene: 6. The CDR3 coding sequence is TGCAGTGCTAGAGATCTTCGGACTAGCGTCTACGAGCAGTACTTC. It is translated as CSARDLRTSVYEQYF.

V is TRBV5-1 and J is TRBJ2-7; the D gene is possibly TRBD2 (6 bases). Trimming took off 0 bases at V and 0 bases at J, with 13 bases between the two ends. The length of the CDR3 is 16 residues. Germline CDR1 and CDR2: SGHRS and YFSETQ. The CDR3 spells CASSLGAGSSSYEQYF. The CDR3, as DNA: TGCGCCAGCAGCTTGGGCGCGGGATCGAGCTCCTACGAGCAGTACTTC.

The chain combines TRBV9 with TRBJ2-7; 9 bases are shared with TRBD2. Germline V gene data show CDR1 as SGDLS and CDR2 as YYNGEE. J lost 3 bases, V lost 3 bases, and 7 bases had no gene match. The CDR3 length is 15 residues. In nucleotides, the CDR3 is TGTGCCAGCAGCGAACGTAGCGGGAGTCTCTACGAGCAGTACTTC. This translates into CASSERSGSLYEQYF.

V and J are TRBV6-5 and TRBJ1-5, with D unresolved. The germline gives CDR1 MNHEY, CDR2 SVGAGI. V lost 2 bases, J lost 5 bases, and 7 bases lay in between. This CDR3 region has 13 residues. This chain's CDR3 is CASSYNGDQPQHF. The CDR3 region has the DNA TGTGCCAGCAGTTACAATGGGGATCAGCCCCAGCATTTT.

This clonotype showed up many times. The chain links TRBV20-1 to TRBJ1-5, with D unresolved. This CDR3 has 16 amino acids. The germline V gene encodes CDR1 DFQATT and CDR2 SNEGSKA (reference sequence). The V end lost 3 bases, the J end lost 1 base, and 16 bases lay between the germline ends. This CDR3 reads CSASLTLTSSNQPQHF. The DNA of the CDR3 is TGCAGTGCTAGCCTTACTTTGACATCAAGCAATCAGCCCCAGCATTTT.

The table lists this clonotype with a few counts. The chain uses TRBV5-1 and TRBJ2-5; D might be TRBD1 (5 bases). The V gene lost 4 bases and the J gene lost 1 base, with 11 bases spanning the gap. There are 14 residues in the CDR3. Looked up from germline, CDR1 is SGHRS and CDR2 is YFSETQ. The chain's CDR3 is CASSESGFQETQYF. DNA for the CDR3: TGCGCCAGCAGCGAGTCAGGGTTCCAAGAGACCCAGTACTTC. The entire variable domain, with the rest obtained from reference TRBV5-1 and TRBJ2-5, is as follows: KAGVTQTPRYLIKTRGQQVTLSCSPISGHRSVSWYQQTPGQGLQFLFEYFSETQRNKGNFPGRFSGRQFSNSRSEMNVSTLELGDSALYLCASSESGFQETQYFGPGTRLLVL.

V and J are TRBV4-1 and TRBJ2-3; D is unclear. The germline V gene encodes CDR1 MGHRA and CDR2 YSYEKL. With 1 base removed from V and 2 bases from J, the gap between germline ends came to 4 bases. This CDR3 is 13 amino acids long. CDR3 amino acids: CASSQANTDTQYF. In DNA form, the CDR3 reads TGCGCCAGCAGCCAAGCTAACACAGATACGCAGTATTTT.

V and J are TRBV10-3 and TRBJ2-1; 8 nucleotides line up with TRBD1. Germline V gene data show CDR1 as ENHRY and CDR2 as SYGVKD. This CDR3 is built from 16 residues. After removal of 10 bases from V and 7 bases from J, the junction contained 18 bases not matched to a gene. Here the CDR3 reads CATDARRQGNPNEQFF. In DNA, the CDR3 is TGTGCCACCGACGCCCGGCGACAGGGGAACCCGAATGAGCAGTTCTTC.

This clonotype was found a few times. The V call is TRBV20-1, the J call TRBJ2-5; no clear D. The CDR3 extends over 10 amino acids. Germline V gene lookup returns CDR1 DFQATT and CDR2 SNEGSKA (reference sequence). Trimming took off 6 bases at V and 3 bases at J, with 5 bases between the two ends. CDR3 coding DNA: TGCAGTGCAGAGAAAGAGACCCAGTACTTC. Its protein is CSAEKETQYF.

V is TRBV4-2 and J is TRBJ2-2; 10 positions match TRBD2. In germline, CDR1 is LGHNA, CDR2 YNFKEQ. This CDR3 has 16 amino acids. Trimming cost V 1 base and J 4 bases; bases outside gene matches: 3. CDR3 DNA sequence: TGTGCCAGCAGCCAAGGAGCGGGGGGGCCCACCGGGGAGCTGTTTTTT. It yields the protein CASSQGAGGPTGELFF.

This clonotype was seen only a few times. V and J are TRBV7-2 and TRBJ2-1; 9 bases match TRBD2. Germline CDR1 SGHTA, CDR2 FQGNSA. CDR3 length equals 16 residues. V lost 1 base, J lost 4 bases, and 5 bases stayed unmatched. The CDR3 protein is CASSLVGGGDYNEQFF. In nucleotides, the CDR3 is TGTGCCAGCAGCTTAGTAGGCGGGGGGGATTACAATGAGCAGTTCTTC.

Ten or more counts support this clonotype. The chain has TRBV4-1 and TRBJ2-1; 11 bases are a match to TRBD2. The CDR3 has 17 amino acids. Germline V gene sequence: CDR1 MGHRA, CDR2 YSYEKL. Losses at the gene ends were 3 bases for V and 4 bases for J; bases not matched to a gene: 8. The CDR3 loop reads CASSQLPGTSGYNEQFF. The CDR3, as DNA: TGCGCCAGCAGCCAGCTCCCCGGGACTAGCGGATACAATGAGCAGTTCTTC.

At least ten counts were recorded for this clonotype. The genes are TRBV10-3 and TRBJ1-6, with D perhaps matching TRBD1 (6 bases). The V end lost 6 bases, the J end lost 9 bases, and 18 bases lay between the germline ends. Germline loops: CDR1 ENHRY, CDR2 SYGVKD. The length of the CDR3 is 15 residues. The CDR3 nucleotides are TGTGCCATCAGGGGGGACACTCTGAGGGGTTCACCCCTCCACTTT. Its protein product is CAIRGDTLRGSPLHF.